The 27 T cell receptor beta chains presented below share a single source sample, sequenced in a study of tumor-infiltrating lymphocytes in primary liver carcinoma. TCR beta cDNA was reverse-transcribed from roughly 520 ng of total RNA. The reaction used a constant-region primer and ProtoScript II reverse transcriptase. Sequencing libraries for TCR beta derived from three nested multiplex PCR rounds that used slightly modified ARM-PCR. Both of the initial two PCR rounds ran for roughly 11 cycles and employed TRBV1-TRBV30 forward primers alongside a C-beta reverse primer. MiXCR was run by TCRdb on the multiplex PCR reads, yielding one entry per CDR3 protein. Of approximately 330,000 distinct CDR3 sequences in the sample, roughly two thirds were seen once. Germline DNA was also extracted, with blood RNA taken from unsorted whole blood. The sequencing sample was made of peripheral blood. The receptors shown here come from a man aged 35 to 55 with primary liver carcinoma and hepatitis B virus infection.

Comment on this clonotype: A much larger clonotype is one base distant, so this may be a read error. The chain is built from TRBV12-3 or TRBV12-4 and TRBJ2-1; D remains ambiguous. The length of the CDR3 is 12 residues. This CDR3 reads CATTDSWNEQSF. The CDR3, as DNA: TGTGCCACGACTGATAGCTGGAATGAGCAGTCCTTC.

The rearrangement uses TRBV7-9 and TRBJ1-4, with D unclear. Germline CDR1 reads SEHNR; CDR2 reads FQNEAQ (reference sequence). Trimming pared 1 base from V and 6 bases from J, leaving 3 bases between. CDR3 size: 12 residues. CDR3 region: CASSLGDEKLFF. Written as DNA, the CDR3 is TGTGCCAGCAGCTTAGGGGATGAAAAACTGTTTTTT.

This chain joins TRBV6-6 and TRBJ1-1, with 7 bases identical to TRBD1. Germline loops: CDR1 MNHNY, CDR2 SVGAGI (reference sequence). V dropped 5 bases and J dropped 14; count of bases not matched to a gene: 14. The CDR3 is 13 residues long. The CDR3 DNA sequence: TGTGCCAGCAGTCCCGACAGGGTAACCCCGCCATTCTTT. It is translated as CASSPDRVTPPFF.

Note on this clonotype: No conserved phenylalanine or tryptophan ends this CDR3, so it is likely a read error. The genes are TRBV11-3 and TRBJ2-1, with no clear D. V was cut by 5 bases and J by 0 bases, with 11 bases left in between. The CDR3 totals 15 residues. The germline gives CDR1 SGHNT, CDR2 YENEEA. The CDR3 reads CASSPLASSYNEQFL. The CDR3 DNA follows: TGTGCCAGCAGCCCTCTGGCAAGCTCCTACAATGAGCAGTTCTTA.

The chain couples TRBV11-2 to TRBJ2-1, with TRBD1 matching over 8 bases. The CDR3 is made up of 15 amino acids. Trimming at V came to 11 bases and at J to 8 bases, leaving 17 bases not matched to a gene. Germline V gene data show CDR1 as SGHAT and CDR2 as FQNNGV. This chain's CDR3 is CAGNTAGQVVDEQFF. Written as DNA, the CDR3 is TGTGCCGGCAATACCGCGGGACAGGTCGTCGATGAGCAGTTCTTC.

With regard to this clonotype: At one end the junction does not follow the germline gene, possibly because of a read error. The chain couples TRBV11-1 to TRBJ2-7; 11 bases line up with TRBD2. This CDR3 is 15 amino acids long. In germline, CDR1 is SGHAT, CDR2 FQDESV (reference sequence). The DNA of the CDR3 is TGTGCCAACAGCTTAGGGACTAGCGGAAACTACGAGCAGTGCTTC. It codes for CANSLGTSGNYEQCF.

On this clonotype: This may be a read error, as it is one base from a much larger clone. The gene calls are TRBV6-2 or TRBV6-3 and TRBJ2-7; 7 bases line up with TRBD2. Germline V gene data show CDR1 as MNHEY and CDR2 as SVGEGT. This CDR3 has 15 residues. The V gene end was trimmed by 4 bases and the J gene end by 2 bases; junction bases not matched to a gene: 8. CDR3 residues: CASSLVGTTAYEQYF. CDR3 sequence (DNA): TGTGCCAGCAGTTTGGTCGGGACTACCGCCTACGAGCAGTACTTC.

The J gene is TRBJ1-5, the V gene TRBV10-2; TRBD1 matches at 9 bases. The germline CDR1 and CDR2 sequences are WSHSY and SAAADI. V shed 4 bases and J 5 bases; nucleotides not matched to a gene: 18. The CDR3 sequence is 19 residues long. The CDR3 DNA reads TGCGCCAGCAGTGCACGATGCACCGGGACAGGGCCTCCTGATCAGCCCCAGCATTTT. Translation gives CASSARCTGTGPPDQPQHF.

As regards this clonotype: A much larger clone lies one base from this, so it may be a read error. The CDR3 bases are TGCGCCAGCAACCAAACTAACCAGGGGGCCGGTGGAAACACCATATATTTT. Encoded protein: CASNQTNQGAGGNTIYF. The V gene is TRBV4-3, the J gene TRBJ1-3, with 8 bases aligning to TRBD1. CDR3 length: 17 residues. Germline loops: CDR1 LGHNA, CDR2 YSLEER.

V and J are TRBV13 and TRBJ2-2; possibly TRBD2 for D (6 bases). CDR1 and CDR2 from the germline V gene are PRHDT and FYEKMQ (reference sequence). V gave up 7 bases and J gave up 7 bases, with 16 bases separating them. CDR3 length: 14 amino acids. The CDR3 bases are TGTGCCAGCAAATTCGGGAGACCTAACGGGGAGCTGTTTTTT. It translates to CASKFGRPNGELFF.

Remarks on this clonotype: This sequence may be a read error, since a much larger clone differs from it by one base. The rearrangement links TRBV6-1 to TRBJ1-1; TRBD1 might be the D (5 bases). The germline CDR1 and CDR2 sequences are MNHNS and SASEGT. CDR3 length: 17 amino acids. For the CDR3, the DNA is TGTGCCAGCAAGGGGCTGAGGATGAGCGGTTTCGGCACTGAATCTTTCTTT. Its translation is CASKGLRMSGFGTESFF.

This clonotype was observed once. This chain joins TRBV11-2 and TRBJ2-7; TRBD2 matches at 10 bases. CDR1 is SGHAT, CDR2 FQNNGV, per germline. The CDR3 sequence is 20 residues long. V shed 1 base and J 2 bases; nucleotides not matched to a gene: 17. For the CDR3, the DNA is TGTGCCAGCAGCTTAGTGCGGGGGCTAGCGGGAGAAGGAGGGGCCTACGAGCAGTACTTC. Translated, it gives CASSLVRGLAGEGGAYEQYF.

The chain has TRBV11-2 and TRBJ1-6, with D perhaps matching TRBD1 (6 bases). V was pared by 5 bases and J by 8 bases, with 16 bases between. The CDR3 extends over 15 amino acids. CDR1 SGHAT and CDR2 FQNNGV come from the germline V gene. The CDR3 protein is CASSPTGTRYSPLHF. The CDR3, as DNA: TGTGCCAGCAGCCCGACCGGGACACGGTATTCACCCCTCCACTTT. Based on the CDR3 plus reference TRBV11-2 and TRBJ1-6, the full variable domain is EAGVAQSPRYKIIEKRQSVAFWCNPISGHATLYWYQQILGQGPKLLIQFQNNGVVDDSQLPKDRFSAERLKGVDSTLKIQPAKLEDSAVYLCASSPTGTRYSPLHFGNGTRLTVT.

V is TRBV4-3 and J is TRBJ1-5; D might be TRBD1 (5 bases). Trimming left V 1 base short and J 12 bases short, with 13 bases between. Germline V lookup: CDR1 LGHNA, CDR2 YSLEER. The CDR3 sequence is 13 residues long. CDR3 protein: CASSQVSAGLQHF. Written as DNA, the CDR3 is TGCGCCAGCAGCCAAGTCTCGGCGGGGCTCCAGCATTTT.

The chain is built from TRBV11-2 and TRBJ2-7, with 13 bases matching TRBD2. Germline-derived CDR1 and CDR2 are SGHAT and FQNNGV. CDR3 length: 18 residues. Trimming cost V 3 bases and J 6 bases; bases outside gene matches: 14. The CDR3 region has the DNA TGTGCCAGCAGCTTCAGTCGGGGGACTAGCGGGGTGGGGTGCGAGCAGTACTTC. This sequence encodes CASSFSRGTSGVGCEQYF.

Notes on this clonotype: A much larger clonotype is one base distant, so this may be a read error. This chain joins TRBV6-2 or TRBV6-3 and TRBJ2-5; no definite D call. The CDR3 consists of 13 residues. Looked up from germline, CDR1 is MNHEY and CDR2 is SVGEGT. The CDR3: CTSSLMERETQYF. The CDR3 bases are TGTACCAGCAGCCTGATGGAGAGGGAGACCCAGTACTTC.

Concerning this clonotype: A read error may produce the germline difference seen at one junction end. The chain uses TRBV5-5 and TRBJ2-3, with 7 bases matching TRBD2. In germline, CDR1 is SGHKS, CDR2 YYEKEE (reference sequence). The CDR3 is 14 residues long. The DNA of the CDR3 is TGTGCCAGCAGCTCCGGACTAGTGGCAGATACGCTGTATTTC. Protein product: CASSSGLVADTLYF. Full variable domain (rest looked up from reference TRBV5-5 and TRBJ2-3): DAGVTQSPTHLIKTRGQQVTLRCSPISGHKSVSWYQQVLGQGPQFIFQYYEKEERGRGNFPDRFSARQFPNYSSELNVNALLLGDSALYLCASSSGLVADTLYFGPGTRLTVL.

To note about this clonotype: As the CDR3 is not closed by the conserved phenylalanine or tryptophan, this likely results from a read error. The DNA is omitted, as the CDR3 cannot be located on it reliably, and the CDR3 follows TCRdb's listing. The chain recombines TRBV11-2 with TRBJ2-1; TRBD2, as called in the table, went unchecked against the DNA. Germline V lookup: CDR1 SGHAT, CDR2 FQNNGV. The CDR3 is 17 residues long, ends included. CDR3 protein: CASSPIKGLAGENEQLL.

The chain uses TRBV29-1 and TRBJ2-3, with D uncertain. Trimming shortened V by 3 bases and J by 6 bases, and 10 bases separated the two germline ends. The CDR3 loop spans 12 amino acids. CDR1 SQVTM and CDR2 ANQGSEA come from the germline V gene. The CDR3 DNA reads TGCAGCGTTGACCATGGTGCCGATACGCAGTATTTT. This gives the protein CSVDHGADTQYF.

The chain uses TRBV5-1 and TRBJ2-7; 7 bases are a match to TRBD1. Germline loops: CDR1 SGHRS, CDR2 YFSETQ. V shed 6 bases, J shed 4 bases, and the junction held 16 bases outside the gene matches. CDR3 size: 16 residues. The CDR3 loop reads CASTTGARGRLYEQYF. CDR3 in DNA: TGCGCCAGCACCACAGGGGCTAGAGGGAGATTGTACGAGCAGTACTTC.

This clonotype was observed a handful of times. The chain joins TRBV11-2 to TRBJ2-2; D is ambiguous. V was trimmed by 8 bases and J by 3 bases, leaving 13 bases between them. The CDR3 runs 14 residues. CDR1 is SGHAT, CDR2 FQNNGV, per germline. The CDR3 loop is CASGLVADTGELFF. The CDR3 DNA reads TGTGCCAGCGGCCTAGTCGCTGACACCGGGGAGCTGTTTTTT.

About this clonotype itself: One end of the junction varies from germline; a read error may be responsible. The gene calls are TRBV5-1 and TRBJ1-5; D call uncertain. CDR3 size: 14 residues. Germline assignment: CDR1 SGHRS and CDR2 YFSETQ. In DNA, the CDR3 is TGCGCCAGCATCTTGGACGGTCCCAATCAGCCCCAGCATTTT. Its protein product is CASILDGPNQPQHF.

This rearrangement joins TRBV6-6 to TRBJ2-5, with 7 bases lining up with TRBD1. This CDR3 region has 14 residues. V trimming: 9 bases; J trimming: 5 bases; junction bases outside the gene matches: 12. Germline CDR1 is MNHNY and CDR2 is SVGAGI (reference sequence). The CDR3 bases are TGTGCCAGTAGTCCCCATGAGGGGGCGGAGACCCAGTACTTC. It translates to CASSPHEGAETQYF.

This clonotype was counted at least ten times. The V gene is TRBV11-2, the J gene TRBJ2-2, with D tentatively TRBD1 (5 bases). Germline V gene data show CDR1 as SGHAT and CDR2 as FQNNGV. V was clipped by 0 bases and J by 3 bases, with 14 bases between them. The CDR3 consists of 17 residues. The chain's CDR3 is CASSLDGLQVHTGELFF. In DNA form, the CDR3 reads TGTGCCAGCAGCTTAGACGGCTTACAGGTTCACACCGGGGAGCTGTTTTTT. The full variable domain, its missing parts supplied by reference TRBV11-2 and TRBJ2-2, is EAGVAQSPRYKIIEKRQSVAFWCNPISGHATLYWYQQILGQGPKLLIQFQNNGVVDDSQLPKDRFSAERLKGVDSTLKIQPAKLEDSAVYLCASSLDGLQVHTGELFFGEGSRLTVL.

In regard to this clonotype: A read error may be the cause here, since a much bigger clone is one base away. V gene TRBV6-1 combines with J gene TRBJ2-2; D remains ambiguous. The V gene's germline CDR1 is MNHNS and CDR2 SASEGT. The length of the CDR3 is 15 residues. This CDR3 is CTSSASRANTGELFF. In DNA form, the CDR3 reads TGTACCAGCAGCGCGAGCCGGGCGAACACCGGGGAGCTGTTTTTT.

Notes on this clonotype: One end of the junction fails to match germline, which may point to a read error. The rearrangement joins TRBV4-1 to TRBJ2-3, with a tentative D call TRBD2 (5 bases). The CDR3 covers 17 residues. Looked up from germline, CDR1 is MGHRA and CDR2 is YSYEKL. The CDR3 sequence is CASSQAHGPSSTDTHYF. The CDR3 bases are TGCGCCAGCAGCCAAGCCCACGGACCCTCTAGCACAGATACGCACTATTTT.

This chain connects TRBV28 to TRBJ2-1; the D gene is possibly TRBD1 (5 bases). This CDR3 is built from 15 residues. Trimming removed 2 bases from V and 6 bases from J, with 14 bases in between. Germline V gives CDR1 MDHEN, CDR2 SYDVKM. CDR3 bases: TGTGCCAGCAGTTTAGATTTGTGGGGCGCCAATGAGCAGTTCTTC. Its translation: CASSLDLWGANEQFF. The variable domain in full, with the rest retrieved from reference TRBV28 and TRBJ2-1, is DVKVTQSSRYLVKRTGEKVFLECVQDMDHENMFWYRQDPGLGLRLIYFSYDVKMKEKGDIPEGYSVSREKKERFSLILESASTNQTSMYLCASSLDLWGANEQFFGPGTRLTVL.